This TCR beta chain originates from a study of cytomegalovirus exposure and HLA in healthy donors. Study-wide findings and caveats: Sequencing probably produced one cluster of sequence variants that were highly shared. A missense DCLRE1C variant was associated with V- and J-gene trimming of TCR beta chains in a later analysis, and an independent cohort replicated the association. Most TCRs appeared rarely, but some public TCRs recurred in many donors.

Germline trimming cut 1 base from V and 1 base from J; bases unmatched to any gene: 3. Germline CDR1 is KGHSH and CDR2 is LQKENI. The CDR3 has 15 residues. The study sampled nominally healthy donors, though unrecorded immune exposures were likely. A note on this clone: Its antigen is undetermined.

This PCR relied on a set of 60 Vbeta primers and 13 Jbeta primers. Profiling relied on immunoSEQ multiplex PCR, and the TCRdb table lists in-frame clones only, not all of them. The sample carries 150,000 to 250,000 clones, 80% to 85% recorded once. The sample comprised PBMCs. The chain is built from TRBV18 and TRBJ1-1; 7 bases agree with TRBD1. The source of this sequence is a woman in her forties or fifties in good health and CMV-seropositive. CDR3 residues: CASSPQGAGNTEAFF. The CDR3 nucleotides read TGTGCCAGCTCACCACAGGGGGCCGGGAACACTGAAGCTTTCTTT.